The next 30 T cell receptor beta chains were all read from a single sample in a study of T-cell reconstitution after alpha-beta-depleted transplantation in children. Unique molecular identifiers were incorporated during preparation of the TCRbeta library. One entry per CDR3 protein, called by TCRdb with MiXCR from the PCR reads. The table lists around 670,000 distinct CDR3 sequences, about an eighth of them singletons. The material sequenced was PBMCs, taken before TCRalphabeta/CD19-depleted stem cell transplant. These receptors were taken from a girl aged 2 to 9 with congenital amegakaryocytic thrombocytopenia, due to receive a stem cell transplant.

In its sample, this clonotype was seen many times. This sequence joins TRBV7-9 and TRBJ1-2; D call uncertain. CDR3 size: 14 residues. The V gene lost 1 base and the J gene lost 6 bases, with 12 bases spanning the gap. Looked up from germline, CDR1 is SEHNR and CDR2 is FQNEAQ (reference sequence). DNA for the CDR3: TGTGCCAGCAGCTTAGTGTTTGGTGTAGATGGCTACACCTTC. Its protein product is CASSLVFGVDGYTF.

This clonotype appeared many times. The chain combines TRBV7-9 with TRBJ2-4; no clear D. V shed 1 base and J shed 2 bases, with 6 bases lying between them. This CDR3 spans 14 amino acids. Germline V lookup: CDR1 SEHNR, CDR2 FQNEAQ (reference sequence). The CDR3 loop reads CASSLGSSKNIQYF. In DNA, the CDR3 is TGTGCCAGCAGCTTAGGGTCATCCAAAAACATTCAGTACTTC. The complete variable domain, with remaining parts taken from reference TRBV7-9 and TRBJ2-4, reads DTGVSQNPRHKITKRGQNVTFRCDPISEHNRLYWYRQTLGQGPEFLTYFQNEAQLEKSRLLSDRFSAERPKGSFSTLEIQRTEQGDSAMYLCASSLGSSKNIQYFGAGTRLSVL.

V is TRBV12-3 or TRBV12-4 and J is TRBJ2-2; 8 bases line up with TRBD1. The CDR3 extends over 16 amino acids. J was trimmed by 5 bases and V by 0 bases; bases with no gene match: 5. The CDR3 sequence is CASSLADREDTGELFF. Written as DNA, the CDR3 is TGTGCCAGCAGTTTAGCGGACAGGGAGGATACCGGGGAGCTGTTTTTT.

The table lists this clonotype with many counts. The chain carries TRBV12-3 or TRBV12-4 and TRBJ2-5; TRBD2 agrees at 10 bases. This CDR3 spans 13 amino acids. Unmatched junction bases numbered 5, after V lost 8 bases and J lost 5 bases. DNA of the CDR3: TGTGCCAGCCAACTAGCGGGAATGGAGACCCAGTACTTC. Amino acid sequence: CASQLAGMETQYF.

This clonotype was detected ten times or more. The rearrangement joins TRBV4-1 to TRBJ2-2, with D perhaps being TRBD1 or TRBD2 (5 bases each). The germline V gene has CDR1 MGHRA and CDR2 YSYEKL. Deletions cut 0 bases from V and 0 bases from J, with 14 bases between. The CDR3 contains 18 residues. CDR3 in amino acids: CASSQEMGEPANTGELFF. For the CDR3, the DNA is TGCGCCAGCAGCCAAGAAATGGGGGAACCAGCGAACACCGGGGAGCTGTTTTTT.

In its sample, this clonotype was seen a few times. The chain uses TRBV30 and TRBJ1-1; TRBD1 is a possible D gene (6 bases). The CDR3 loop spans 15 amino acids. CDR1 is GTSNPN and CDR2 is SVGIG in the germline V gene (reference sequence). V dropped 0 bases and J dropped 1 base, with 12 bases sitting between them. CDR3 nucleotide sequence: TGTGCCTGGAGTGTATACAGGACAGCGAACACTGAAGCTTTCTTT. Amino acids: CAWSVYRTANTEAFF. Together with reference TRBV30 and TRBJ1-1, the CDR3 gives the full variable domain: SQTIHQWPATLVQPVGSPLSLECTVEGTSNPNLYWYRQAAGRGLQLLFYSVGIGQISSEVPQNLSASRPQDRQFILSSKKLLLSDSGFYLCAWSVYRTANTEAFFGQGTRLTVV.

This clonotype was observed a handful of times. The CDR3 DNA is TGTGCCAGCAGTTATGTCGGGACCACTGAAGCTTTCTTT. It yields the protein CASSYVGTTEAFF. The chain has TRBV6-5 and TRBJ1-1; tentatively, D is TRBD1 (5 bases). The CDR3 contains 13 residues. The ends were cut back, 3 bases at V and 4 bases at J, with 9 bases in the middle. Germline CDR1 reads MNHEY; CDR2 reads SVGAGI.

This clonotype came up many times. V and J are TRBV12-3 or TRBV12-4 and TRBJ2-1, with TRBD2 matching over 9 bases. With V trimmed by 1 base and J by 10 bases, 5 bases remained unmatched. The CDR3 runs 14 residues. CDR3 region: CASSLVVLAGEQFF. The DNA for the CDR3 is TGTGCCAGCAGTTTAGTGGTTCTAGCGGGAGAGCAGTTCTTC.

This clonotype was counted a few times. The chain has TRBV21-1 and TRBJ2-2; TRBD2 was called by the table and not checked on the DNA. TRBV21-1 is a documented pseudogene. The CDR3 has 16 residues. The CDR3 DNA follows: TGTGCCAGCTCCTACCGGCCTAGCGGGGGGAATGGGGAGCTGTTTTTT. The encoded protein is CASSYRPSGGNGELFF.

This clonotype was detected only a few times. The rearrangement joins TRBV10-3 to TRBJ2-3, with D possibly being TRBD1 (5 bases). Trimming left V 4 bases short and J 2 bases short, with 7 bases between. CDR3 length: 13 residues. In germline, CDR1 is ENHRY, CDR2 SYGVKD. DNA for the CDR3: TGTGCCATCAGTGTACAGGCCACAGATACGCAGTATTTT. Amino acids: CAISVQATDTQYF.

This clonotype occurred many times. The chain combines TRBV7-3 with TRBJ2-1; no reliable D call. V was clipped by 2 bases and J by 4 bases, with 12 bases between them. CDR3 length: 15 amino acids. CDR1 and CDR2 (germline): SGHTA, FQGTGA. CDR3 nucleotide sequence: TGTGCCAGCAGCTTAGGCTACGATATATACAATGAGCAGTTCTTC. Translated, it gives CASSLGYDIYNEQFF.

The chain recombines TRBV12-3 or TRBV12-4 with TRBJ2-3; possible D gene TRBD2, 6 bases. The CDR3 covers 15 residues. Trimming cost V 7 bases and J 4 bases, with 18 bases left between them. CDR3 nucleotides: TGTGCCAGCACCAACCGGGCCCCGGGGGCAGATACGCAGTATTTT. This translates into CASTNRAPGADTQYF.

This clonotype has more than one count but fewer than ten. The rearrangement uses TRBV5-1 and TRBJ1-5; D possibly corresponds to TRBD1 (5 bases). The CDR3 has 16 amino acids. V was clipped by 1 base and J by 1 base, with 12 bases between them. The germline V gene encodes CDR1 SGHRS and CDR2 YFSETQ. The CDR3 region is CASSLWGGNSNQPQHF. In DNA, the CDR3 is TGCGCCAGCAGCTTGTGGGGGGGGAACAGCAATCAGCCCCAGCATTTT.

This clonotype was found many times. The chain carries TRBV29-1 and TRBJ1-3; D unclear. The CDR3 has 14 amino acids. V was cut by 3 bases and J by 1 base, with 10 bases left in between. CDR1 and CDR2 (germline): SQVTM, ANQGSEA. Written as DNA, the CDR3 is TGCAGCGTTGAGGGGAAACTTTCTGGAAACACCATATATTTT. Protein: CSVEGKLSGNTIYF.

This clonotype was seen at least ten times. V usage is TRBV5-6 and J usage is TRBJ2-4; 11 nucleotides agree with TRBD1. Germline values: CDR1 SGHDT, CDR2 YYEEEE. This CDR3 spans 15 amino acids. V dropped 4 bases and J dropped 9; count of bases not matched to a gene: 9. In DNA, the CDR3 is TGTGCCAGCAGCACCAGGACAGGGGGCGTCGGCATTCAGTACTTC. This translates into CASSTRTGGVGIQYF.

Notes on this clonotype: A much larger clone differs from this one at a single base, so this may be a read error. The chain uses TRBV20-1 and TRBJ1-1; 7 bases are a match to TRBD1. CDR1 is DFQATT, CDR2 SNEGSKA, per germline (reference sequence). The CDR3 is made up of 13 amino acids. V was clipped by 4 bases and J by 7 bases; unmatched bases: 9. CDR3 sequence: CSAKTGALVEAFF. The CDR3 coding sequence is TGCAGTGCTAAAACAGGGGCTTTAGTTGAAGCTTTCTTT.

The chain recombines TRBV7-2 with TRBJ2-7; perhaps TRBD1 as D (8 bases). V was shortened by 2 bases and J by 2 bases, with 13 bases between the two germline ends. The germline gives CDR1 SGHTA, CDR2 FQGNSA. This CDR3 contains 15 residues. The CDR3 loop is CASSLYRGGPYEQYF. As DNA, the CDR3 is TGTGCCAGCAGCTTATACAGGGGGGGACCCTACGAGCAGTACTTC.

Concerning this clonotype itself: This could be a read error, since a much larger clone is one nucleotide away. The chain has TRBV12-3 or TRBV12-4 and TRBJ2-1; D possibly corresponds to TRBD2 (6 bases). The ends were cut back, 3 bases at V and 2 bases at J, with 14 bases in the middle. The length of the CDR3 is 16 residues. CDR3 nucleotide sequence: TGTGCCAGCAGTTTTAGGACTAACGGAGCCTACAATGAGCAGTTCTTC. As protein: CASSFRTNGAYNEQFF.

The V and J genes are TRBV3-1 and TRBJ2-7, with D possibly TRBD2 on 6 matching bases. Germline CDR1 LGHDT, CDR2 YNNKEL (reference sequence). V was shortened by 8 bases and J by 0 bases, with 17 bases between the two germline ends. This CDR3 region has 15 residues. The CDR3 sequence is CASSFAGPSSYEQYF. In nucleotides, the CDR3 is TGTGCCAGCTCCTTCGCGGGGCCCAGCTCCTACGAGCAGTACTTC.

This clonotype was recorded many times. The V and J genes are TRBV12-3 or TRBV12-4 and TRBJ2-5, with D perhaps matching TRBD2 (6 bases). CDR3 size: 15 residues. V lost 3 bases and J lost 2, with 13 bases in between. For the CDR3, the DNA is TGTGCCAGCAGTTTTTCTGGGACTGAACAAGAGACCCAGTACTTC. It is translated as CASSFSGTEQETQYF.

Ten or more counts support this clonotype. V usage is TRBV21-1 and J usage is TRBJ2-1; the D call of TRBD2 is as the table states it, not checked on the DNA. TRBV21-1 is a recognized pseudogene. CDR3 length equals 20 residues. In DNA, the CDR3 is TGTGCCAGCAGCAAAGCTCGGCTAGCGGGAGCGCCGTTAAGTCAGGATGAGCAGTTCTTC. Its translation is CASSKARLAGAPLSQDEQFF.

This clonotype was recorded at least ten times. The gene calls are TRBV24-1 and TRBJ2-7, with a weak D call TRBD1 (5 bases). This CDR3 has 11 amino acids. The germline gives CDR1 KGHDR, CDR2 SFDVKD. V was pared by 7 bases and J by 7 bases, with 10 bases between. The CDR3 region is CATRNRSEQYF. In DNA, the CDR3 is TGTGCCACCAGAAACAGGAGTGAGCAGTACTTC.

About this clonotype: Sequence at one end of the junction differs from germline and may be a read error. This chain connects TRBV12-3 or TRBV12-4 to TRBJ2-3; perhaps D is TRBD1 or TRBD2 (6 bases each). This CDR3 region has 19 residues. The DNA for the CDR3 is TGTGCCAGCTGTTTAGGACACCCGGGACGGGGGACAAGCACAGATACGCAGTATTTT. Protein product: CASCLGHPGRGTSTDTQYF.

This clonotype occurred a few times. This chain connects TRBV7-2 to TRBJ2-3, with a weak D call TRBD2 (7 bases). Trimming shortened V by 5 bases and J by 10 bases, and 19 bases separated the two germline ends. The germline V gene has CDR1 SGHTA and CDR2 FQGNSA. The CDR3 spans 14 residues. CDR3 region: CASSGGAQAGPQYF. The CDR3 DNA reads TGTGCCAGCAGCGGGGGGGCACAAGCGGGACCGCAGTATTTT.

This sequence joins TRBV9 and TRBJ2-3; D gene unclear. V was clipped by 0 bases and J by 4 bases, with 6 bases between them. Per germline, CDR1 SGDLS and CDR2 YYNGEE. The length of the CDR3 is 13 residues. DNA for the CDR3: TGTGCCAGCAGCGTAGGACCGTCAGATACGCAGTATTTT. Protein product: CASSVGPSDTQYF.

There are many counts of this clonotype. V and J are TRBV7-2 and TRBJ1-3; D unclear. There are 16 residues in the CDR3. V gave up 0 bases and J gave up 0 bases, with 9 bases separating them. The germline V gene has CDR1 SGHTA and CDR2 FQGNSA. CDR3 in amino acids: CASSLAHPVSGNTIYF. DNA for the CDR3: TGTGCCAGCAGCTTAGCCCATCCTGTCTCTGGAAACACCATATATTTT.

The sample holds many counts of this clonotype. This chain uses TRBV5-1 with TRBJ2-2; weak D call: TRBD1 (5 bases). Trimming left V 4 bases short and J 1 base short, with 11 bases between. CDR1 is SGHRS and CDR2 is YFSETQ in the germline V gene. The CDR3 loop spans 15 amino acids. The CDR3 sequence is CASSTGHGNTGELFF. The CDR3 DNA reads TGCGCCAGCAGCACCGGACACGGGAACACCGGGGAGCTGTTTTTT. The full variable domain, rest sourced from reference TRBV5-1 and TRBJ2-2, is KAGVTQTPRYLIKTRGQQVTLSCSPISGHRSVSWYQQTPGQGLQFLFEYFSETQRNKGNFPGRFSGRQFSNSRSEMNVSTLELGDSALYLCASSTGHGNTGELFFGEGSRLTVL.

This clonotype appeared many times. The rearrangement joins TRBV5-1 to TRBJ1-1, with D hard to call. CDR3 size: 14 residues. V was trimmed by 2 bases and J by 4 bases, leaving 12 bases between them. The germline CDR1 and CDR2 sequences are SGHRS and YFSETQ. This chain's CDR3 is CASSFGPASTEAFF. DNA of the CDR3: TGCGCCAGCAGCTTTGGCCCGGCAAGCACTGAAGCTTTCTTT.

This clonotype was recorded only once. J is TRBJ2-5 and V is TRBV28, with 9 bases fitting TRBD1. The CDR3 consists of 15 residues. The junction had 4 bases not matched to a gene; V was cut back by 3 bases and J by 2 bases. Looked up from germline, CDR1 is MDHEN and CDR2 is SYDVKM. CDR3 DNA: TGTGCCAGCAGTTTGAAGGACAGGGGTCAAGAGACCCAGTACTTC. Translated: CASSLKDRGQETQYF.

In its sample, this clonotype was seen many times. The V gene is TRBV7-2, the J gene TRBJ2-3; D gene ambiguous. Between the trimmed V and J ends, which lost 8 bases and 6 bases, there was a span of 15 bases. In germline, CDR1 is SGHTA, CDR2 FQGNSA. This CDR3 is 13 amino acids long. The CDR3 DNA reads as TGTGCCAGCCCTTCAATTCCTCCGGATACGCAGTATTTT. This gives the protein CASPSIPPDTQYF.